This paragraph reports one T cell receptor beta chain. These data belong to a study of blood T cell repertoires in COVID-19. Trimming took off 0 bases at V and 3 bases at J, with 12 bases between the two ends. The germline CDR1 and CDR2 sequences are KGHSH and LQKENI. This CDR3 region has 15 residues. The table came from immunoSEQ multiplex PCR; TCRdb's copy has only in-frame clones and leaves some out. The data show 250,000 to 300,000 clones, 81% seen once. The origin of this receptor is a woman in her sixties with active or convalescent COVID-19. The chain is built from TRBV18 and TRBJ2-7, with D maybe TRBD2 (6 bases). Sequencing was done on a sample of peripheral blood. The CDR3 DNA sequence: TGTGCCAGCTCACCACCTGGAGGGACCTACTACGAGCAGTACTTC. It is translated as CASSPPGGTYYEQYF.